This paragraph covers one TCR beta chain sequence. The target antigen is unknown. TCRdb's copy holds only in-frame clones and misses some; the assay was immunoSEQ multiplex PCR. Here the sample spans around 61,000 clones, more than 80% being singletons. The data are from a study of OX40 agonist ivuxolimab in advanced cancers. Study in general: Under the entry rules, prior anti-PD-1, anti-PD-L1 or anti-CTLA-4 therapy was allowed, and about 38% had some.

V lost 4 bases and J lost 3, with 10 bases in between. The germline V gene encodes CDR1 GTSNPN and CDR2 SVGIG (reference sequence). This CDR3 has 12 amino acids. Overall study findings and caveats: Researchers report that CD8+ T cells had, on average, more expanded clones than CD4+.

This material consisted of CD4+ or CD8+ T cells sorted from blood, taken in a trial of the OX40 agonist ivuxolimab. This TCR came from an adult with an advanced solid tumor such as melanoma, head and neck, liver or kidney cancer. The rearrangement uses TRBV30 and TRBJ2-7; D unresolved. CDR3 sequence reads: CAWTPDGYEQYF. CDR3 bases: TGTGCCTGGACACCTGACGGCTACGAGCAGTACTTC.